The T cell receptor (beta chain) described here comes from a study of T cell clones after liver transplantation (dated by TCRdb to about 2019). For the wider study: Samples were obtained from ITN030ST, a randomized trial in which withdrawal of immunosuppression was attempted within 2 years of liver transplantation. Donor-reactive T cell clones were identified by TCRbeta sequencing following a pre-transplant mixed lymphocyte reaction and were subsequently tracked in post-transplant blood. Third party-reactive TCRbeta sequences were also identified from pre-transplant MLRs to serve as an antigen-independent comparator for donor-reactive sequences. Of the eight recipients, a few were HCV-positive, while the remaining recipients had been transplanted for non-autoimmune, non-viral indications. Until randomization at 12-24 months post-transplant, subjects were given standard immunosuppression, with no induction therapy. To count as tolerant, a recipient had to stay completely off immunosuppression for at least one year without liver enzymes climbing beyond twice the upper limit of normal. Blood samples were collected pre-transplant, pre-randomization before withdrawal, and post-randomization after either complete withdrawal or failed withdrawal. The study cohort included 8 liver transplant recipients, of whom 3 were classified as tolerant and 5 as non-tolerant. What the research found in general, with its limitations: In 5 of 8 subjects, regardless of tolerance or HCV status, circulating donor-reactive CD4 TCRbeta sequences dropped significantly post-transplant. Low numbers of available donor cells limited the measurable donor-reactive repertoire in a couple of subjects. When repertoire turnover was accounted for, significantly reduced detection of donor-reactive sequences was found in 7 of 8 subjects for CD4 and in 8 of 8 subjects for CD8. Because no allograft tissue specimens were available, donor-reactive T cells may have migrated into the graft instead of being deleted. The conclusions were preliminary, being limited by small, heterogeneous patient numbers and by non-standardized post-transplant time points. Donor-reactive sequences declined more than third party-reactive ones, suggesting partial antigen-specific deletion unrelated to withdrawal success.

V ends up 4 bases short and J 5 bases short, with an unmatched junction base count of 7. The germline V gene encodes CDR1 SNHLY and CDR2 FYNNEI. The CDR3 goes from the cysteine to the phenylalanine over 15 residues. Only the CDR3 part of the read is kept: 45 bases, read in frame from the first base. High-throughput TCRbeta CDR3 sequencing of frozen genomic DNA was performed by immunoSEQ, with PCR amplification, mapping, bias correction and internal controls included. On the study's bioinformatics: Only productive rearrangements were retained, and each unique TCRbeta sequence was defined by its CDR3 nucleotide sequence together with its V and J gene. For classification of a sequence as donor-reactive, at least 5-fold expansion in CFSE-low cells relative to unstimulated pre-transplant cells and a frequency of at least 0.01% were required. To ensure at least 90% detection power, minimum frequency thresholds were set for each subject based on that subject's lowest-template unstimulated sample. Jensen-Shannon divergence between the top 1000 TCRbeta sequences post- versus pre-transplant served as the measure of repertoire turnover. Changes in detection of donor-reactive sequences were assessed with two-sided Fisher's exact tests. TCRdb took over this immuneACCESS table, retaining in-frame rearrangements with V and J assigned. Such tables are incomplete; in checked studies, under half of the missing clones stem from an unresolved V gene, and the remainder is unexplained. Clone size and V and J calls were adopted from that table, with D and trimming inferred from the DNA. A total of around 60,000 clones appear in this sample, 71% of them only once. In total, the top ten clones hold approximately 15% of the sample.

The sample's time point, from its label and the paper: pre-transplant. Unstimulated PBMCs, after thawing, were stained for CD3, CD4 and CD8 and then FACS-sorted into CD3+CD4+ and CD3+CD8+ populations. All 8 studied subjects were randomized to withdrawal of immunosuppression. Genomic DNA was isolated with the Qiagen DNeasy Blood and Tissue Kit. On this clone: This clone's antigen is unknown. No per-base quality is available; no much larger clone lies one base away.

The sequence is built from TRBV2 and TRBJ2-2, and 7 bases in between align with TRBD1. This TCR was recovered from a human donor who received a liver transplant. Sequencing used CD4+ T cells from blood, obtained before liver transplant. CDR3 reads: CASSVRDSLTGELFF. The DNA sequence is TGTGCCAGCAGTGTAAGGGACAGCCTTACCGGGGAGCTGTTTTTT.